The source of this T cell receptor (beta chain) is a study of blood T cell repertoires in COVID-19. Overall study: The United States, Italy and Spain were the sources of the acute and convalescent COVID-19 samples. T cells, B-cell-depleted T cells, or PBMCs supplied cDNA or gDNA.

The V gene's germline CDR1 is MNHEY and CDR2 SMNVEV (reference sequence). This CDR3 is 17 amino acids long. V was clipped by 5 bases and J by 8 bases; unmatched bases: 15. Source study methods: How many nucleated cells were present was estimated from reference gene primer amplification. TCRdb's table, derived via immunoSEQ multiplex PCR, lists solely in-frame clones and lacks some. That table is the source of V, J and clone size, and D and trimming were worked out from the DNA. Found here are 180,000 or so clones, about nine tenths of them singletons; the top ten hold roughly 6.7%. This chain connects TRBV27 to TRBJ1-2; 12 bases map to TRBD1. The sequencing input was peripheral blood. This TCR derives from a man aged 40-55 years with acute or convalescent COVID-19. CDR3: CASSLLLGQGAIEGYTF. CDR3 in DNA: TGTGCCAGCAGTCTCCTCTTGGGACAGGGGGCAATAGAGGGCTACACCTTC.